Listed below are T cell receptor beta chains from one sample, sequenced in a study of T cells in Graves' hyperthyroidism and ophthalmopathy. TCRdb re-derived calls from the multiplex PCR reads in MiXCR, one entry per CDR3 protein. Of hundreds of thousands of distinct CDR3 sequences in the sample, roughly 14% were seen once. Specimen: blood. The receptors were sampled from a young man with Graves' ophthalmopathy. Both conserved end residues are part of each CDR3. A D gene is named only where the DNA matches it firmly. Size is omitted from some rows. Given values are once, few, many or a class for expanded clones.

CDR3 | DNA | J | size | V | D | length
CASSPTRGAEETQYF | TGTGCCAGCAGCCCAACTCGGGGGGCCGAGGAGACCCAGTACTTC | TRBJ2-5 | many | TRBV7-9 | - | 15
CASSQDRSSSGLDEQFF | TGTGCCAGCAGCCAAGATCGTTCGTCTAGCGGGCTCGATGAGCAGTTCTTC | TRBJ2-1 | many | TRBV3-1 | TRBD2 | 17
CASSPGGQGSQPQHF | TGTGCCAGCTCACCAGGGGGACAGGGCAGTCAGCCCCAGCATTTT | TRBJ1-5 | many | TRBV18 | TRBD1 | 15
CASSPRDREYEQYF | TGCGCCAGCAGCCCTAGGGACAGGGAGTACGAGCAGTACTTC | TRBJ2-7 | few | TRBV4-1 | TRBD1 | 14
CASSLEQGAFNEQFF | TGTGCCAGCAGCTTAGAACAGGGGGCGTTCAATGAGCAGTTCTTC | TRBJ2-1 | many | TRBV7-8 | TRBD1 | 15
CASSEALRPEVSWPQHF | TGTGCCAGCAGTGAAGCGCTCCGCCCTGAGGTCAGCTGGCCCCAGCATTTT | TRBJ1-5 | many | TRBV2 | - | 17
CASSFLRAGSRETQYF | TGTGCCAGCAGCTTCCTTAGGGCGGGAAGTAGGGAGACCCAGTACTTC | TRBJ2-5 | - | TRBV7-9 | - | 16
CASRLGLAGTETQYF | TGTGCCAGCAGACTCGGACTAGCGGGGACAGAGACCCAGTACTTC | TRBJ2-5 | many | TRBV11-2 | TRBD2 | 15
CASSFVDSGYTF | TGTGCCAGCAGCTTCGTGGACAGTGGCTACACCTTC | TRBJ1-2 | few | TRBV7-9 | - | 12
CASSLGFSNQPQHF | TGTGCCAGCAGTTTAGGATTCAGCAATCAGCCCCAGCATTTT | TRBJ1-5 | many | TRBV12-3/TRBV12-4 | - | 14
CASSVAASGYYEQYF | TGTGCCAGCAGCGTAGCTGCTAGCGGCTACTACGAGCAGTACTTC | TRBJ2-7 | many | TRBV9 | TRBD2 | 15
CAWTGDFGNEQFF | TGTGCCTGGACGGGAGATTTTGGCAATGAGCAGTTCTTC | TRBJ2-1 | many | TRBV30 | - | 13
CAYNRGLGEQYF | TGTGCCTACAACAGGGGGCTAGGCGAGCAGTACTTC | TRBJ2-7 | many | TRBV30 | TRBD1 | 12
CASSVFEQETQYF | TGTGCCAGCAGCGTCTTTGAGCAGGAGACCCAGTACTTC | TRBJ2-5 | - | TRBV9 | - | 13
CASSLSGVGNQPQHF | TGTGCCAGCAGCCTCTCTGGGGTGGGCAATCAGCCCCAGCATTTT | TRBJ1-5 | many | TRBV13 | - | 15
CASNLRDNLHNEQFF | TGTGCCAGCAATCTCCGGGACAACCTTCACAATGAGCAGTTCTTC | TRBJ2-1 | many | TRBV12-3/TRBV12-4 | - | 15
CAWSLVSGNTIYF | TGTGCCTGGAGTCTGGTTTCTGGAAACACCATATATTTT | TRBJ1-3 | many | TRBV30 | - | 13
CASSSAWVGQAYEQYF | TGTGCCAGCAGTTCTGCTTGGGTTGGACAGGCCTACGAGCAGTACTTC | TRBJ2-7 | many | TRBV27 | TRBD1 | 16
CASRAGTQVPNSPLHF | TGTGCCAGCAGGGCGGGGACACAGGTTCCTAATTCACCCCTCCACTTT | TRBJ1-6 | many | TRBV7-8 | - | 16
CSARGGTDEKLFF | TGCAGTGCTAGGGGTGGGACAGATGAAAAACTGTTTTTT | TRBJ1-4 | - | TRBV20-1 | TRBD1 | 13
CASVHREGYYEQYF | TGTGCCAGCGTTCACAGGGAAGGATACTACGAGCAGTACTTC | TRBJ2-7 | many | TRBV5-5 | - | 14
CASSTPSGRAFGDTQYF | TGCGCCAGCAGCACCCCTAGCGGGAGGGCCTTCGGCGATACGCAGTATTTT | TRBJ2-3 | few | TRBV5-1 | TRBD2 | 17